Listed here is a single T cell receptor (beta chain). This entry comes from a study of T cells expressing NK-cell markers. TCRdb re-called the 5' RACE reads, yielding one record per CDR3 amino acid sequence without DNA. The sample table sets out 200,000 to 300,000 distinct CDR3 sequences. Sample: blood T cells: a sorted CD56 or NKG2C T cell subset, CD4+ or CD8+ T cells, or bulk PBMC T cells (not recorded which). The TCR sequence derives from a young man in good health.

The CDR3 sequence: CSAPGVGGPGEQFF. V is TRBV20-1 and J is TRBJ2-1; there is no DNA to check the TCRdb D call of TRBD2. The CDR3 has 14 amino acids. Germline V gene lookup returns CDR1 DFQATT and CDR2 SNEGSKA (reference sequence).